A single TCR beta chain is shown here with its context. The CDR3 sequence is 16 residues long. Germline lookup yields CDR1 SGHAT and CDR2 FQNNGV. V was shortened by 0 bases and J by 8 bases, with 16 bases between the two germline ends. The data are from a study of control samples from healthy donors and cancer patients. Assay used: immunoSEQ multiplex PCR; TCRdb lists only in-frame clones, some missing. The profile covers fewer than 70,000 clones, with 94% appearing a single time and 4% taken by the ten largest. The chain combines TRBV11-2 with TRBJ1-4; D gene uncertain. Sequencing was carried out using blood. This TCR was sampled from a man under 40 in good health. The CDR3, as DNA: TGTGCCAGCAGCTTAGATATGGGCCGGCGGGTGGAAAAACTGTTTTTT. As protein: CASSLDMGRRVEKLFF.